The 13 T cell receptor beta chains listed next were all sequenced from one sample in a study of blood T cell repertoires in COVID-19. Profiling relied on immunoSEQ multiplex PCR, and the TCRdb table lists in-frame clones only, not all of them. Of fewer than 250,000 clones in the sample, 84% were seen once. Sequencing was performed on peripheral blood. The receptors here all came from a man aged 45-60 years with acute or convalescent COVID-19.

V usage is TRBV9 and J usage is TRBJ2-1, with 7 nucleotides matching TRBD1. The CDR3 consists of 14 residues. Germline V CDR1 and CDR2: SGDLS, YYNGEE. J was trimmed by 4 bases and V by 6 bases; bases with no gene match: 7. CDR3 amino acids: CASNPGTVYNEQFF. The CDR3 nucleotides read TGTGCCAGCAACCCCGGGACAGTGTACAATGAGCAGTTCTTC.

V gene TRBV7-9 combines with J gene TRBJ1-1, with 9 bases identical to TRBD1. V trimming: 0 bases; J trimming: 5 bases; junction bases outside the gene matches: 7. The V gene's germline CDR1 is SEHNR and CDR2 FQNEAQ (reference sequence). The CDR3 covers 16 residues. CDR3 protein: CASSLARGQGRTEAFF. CDR3 in DNA: TGTGCCAGCAGCTTAGCTCGAGGACAGGGGCGAACTGAAGCTTTCTTT.

J is TRBJ1-2 and V is TRBV28; 12 nucleotides agree with TRBD1. The CDR3 totals 14 residues. With V trimmed by 6 bases and J by 8 bases, 7 bases remained unmatched. Looked up from germline, CDR1 is MDHEN and CDR2 is SYDVKM. CDR3 protein: CASRPTGQGAGYTF. CDR3 nucleotides: TGTGCCAGCAGACCCACGGGACAGGGGGCAGGCTACACCTTC.

This clone was detected only a few times. The J gene is TRBJ1-5, the V gene TRBV5-4; no firm D call. Germline CDR1 is SGHNT and CDR2 is YYREEE (reference sequence). V lost 4 bases, J lost 6 bases, and 11 bases lay in between. This CDR3 region has 13 residues. Here the CDR3 reads CASSRDGFQPQHF. Written as DNA, the CDR3 is TGTGCCAGCAGCCGAGACGGGTTTCAGCCCCAGCATTTT.

The chain couples TRBV4-2 to TRBJ1-4; 10 bases line up with TRBD1. The CDR3 runs 14 residues. Per germline, CDR1 LGHNA and CDR2 YNFKEQ. The J segment lost 7 bases and the V segment lost 2 bases, leaving 1 base of the junction unmatched. The CDR3 protein is CASSQRDRGEKLFF. CDR3 in DNA: TGTGCCAGCAGCCAACGGGACAGGGGTGAAAAACTGTTTTTT.

The chain joins TRBV27 to TRBJ2-1, with 10 bases lining up with TRBD2. This CDR3 region has 15 residues. Germline assignment: CDR1 MNHEY and CDR2 SMNVEV (reference sequence). The ends lost 5 bases at V and 8 bases at J; junction bases unmatched: 9. CDR3 DNA sequence: TGTGCCAGCAGTGTAGCTAGCGGGAGAATGGATGAGCAGTTCTTC. This encodes CASSVASGRMDEQFF.

This clone came up a few times. The chain joins TRBV14 to TRBJ2-1, with unresolved D. The germline CDR1 and CDR2 sequences are SGHDN and FVKESK. The V end was cut by 0 bases, the J end by 3 bases, with 3 bases between. CDR3 length: 13 residues. The CDR3 sequence is CASSQDYYNEQFF. CDR3 DNA: TGTGCCAGCAGCCAAGACTACTACAATGAGCAGTTCTTC.

The chain uses TRBV27 and TRBJ2-2, with 10 bases aligning to TRBD1. With 7 bases clipped from V and 4 bases from J, the junction kept 9 bases outside the gene matches. The CDR3 length is 16 residues. The germline V gene has CDR1 MNHEY and CDR2 SMNVEV (reference sequence). DNA of the CDR3: TGTGCCAGCACTGGGTGGGACAGGGGTGGCACCGGGGAGCTGTTTTTT. It specifies CASTGWDRGGTGELFF.

The V call is TRBV4-1, the J call TRBJ1-5; D not certain. From germline, CDR1 is MGHRA and CDR2 YSYEKL. The CDR3 length is 15 residues. V lost 0 bases to trimming and J lost 9 bases, with 15 bases between them. In DNA, the CDR3 is TGCGCCAGCAGCCAAGATGGGTCTGGCCGGGGGCCCCAGCATTTT. It translates to CASSQDGSGRGPQHF.

This clone has a single count. This chain uses TRBV18 with TRBJ1-3; D gene ambiguous. V dropped 4 bases and J dropped 4 bases, with 11 bases sitting between them. CDR3 size: 14 residues. The germline V gene encodes CDR1 KGHSH and CDR2 LQKENI. This CDR3 is CASSLDSKGNTIYF. CDR3 DNA: TGTGCCAGCTCACTAGACTCCAAGGGAAACACCATATATTTT. The full variable domain, its missing parts supplied by reference TRBV18 and TRBJ1-3, is NAGVMQNPRHLVRRRGQEARLRCSPMKGHSHVYWYRQLPEEGLKFMVYLQKENIIDESGMPKERFSAEFPKEGPSILRIQQVVRGDSAAYFCASSLDSKGNTIYFGEGSWLTVV.

The chain links TRBV2 to TRBJ1-2; 7 bases match TRBD1. The germline V gene has CDR1 SNHLY and CDR2 FYNNEI. The CDR3 covers 14 residues. After removal of 7 bases from V and 2 bases from J, the junction contained 7 bases not matched to a gene. CDR3 sequence reads: CASNPQGPNYGYTF. In nucleotides, the CDR3 is TGTGCCAGCAACCCACAGGGGCCCAACTATGGCTACACCTTC.

The chain couples TRBV5-6 to TRBJ1-5, with D unclear. V lost 2 bases to trimming and J lost 3 bases, with 6 bases between them. Germline V gene lookup returns CDR1 SGHDT and CDR2 YYEEEE. The CDR3 runs 13 residues. The CDR3 loop reads CASSFGNNQPQHF. The CDR3 region has the DNA TGTGCCAGCAGCTTCGGGAACAATCAGCCCCAGCATTTT.

This chain uses TRBV5-1 with TRBJ2-3; 9 nucleotides match TRBD1. Germline V gives CDR1 SGHRS, CDR2 YFSETQ. The CDR3 runs to 16 residues. The V and J ends lost 0 bases and 7 bases, in that order; junction bases with no gene match: 9. The DNA of the CDR3 is TGCGCCAGCAGCTTGGAGGGGACAGGGACACTCTATACGCAGTATTTT. Its translation is CASSLEGTGTLYTQYF.